The 7 T cell receptor beta chains presented below share a single source sample, sequenced in a study of blood T cell repertoires in COVID-19. Here immunoSEQ multiplex PCR was the method, and the copy in TCRdb shows in-frame clones only, minus some. The sample has a few hundred thousand clones, about four fifths seen once; the top ten hold 1% to 1.5%. Sequencing input: peripheral blood. Receptor source: a woman aged 45-65 years with acute or convalescent COVID-19.

As for this clone: This specimen includes other DNA sequences encoding the same CDR3. V is TRBV18 and J is TRBJ2-5; TRBD1 is a possible D gene (6 bases). Germline V gene sequence: CDR1 KGHSH, CDR2 LQKENI. V lost 2 bases to trimming and J lost 3 bases, with 7 bases between them. The CDR3 has 13 residues. The CDR3 nucleotides read TGTGCCAGCTCACCAGGGGGCGAAGAGACCCAGTACTTC. Translation gives CASSPGGEETQYF.

V gene TRBV9 combines with J gene TRBJ1-4; the D is unclear. The CDR3 has 14 amino acids. Germline CDR1 SGDLS, CDR2 YYNGEE. Trimming took off 4 bases at V and 8 bases at J, with 15 bases between the two ends. CDR3 coding DNA: TGTGCCAGCAGCCCAGACGTCGTGGAGGAAAAACTGTTTTTT. Protein sequence: CASSPDVVEEKLFF.

CDR3 sequence: CASSRRGGWAETQYF. Here the CDR3 DNA reads TGTGCCAGCTCCCGTCGGGGGGGCTGGGCGGAGACCCAGTACTTC. V is TRBV18 and J is TRBJ2-5; 8 nucleotides match TRBD2. The trim removed 6 bases at V and 5 bases at J, leaving 11 bases unmatched. CDR1 is KGHSH, CDR2 LQKENI, per germline. The CDR3 contains 15 residues.

The chain joins TRBV4-3 to TRBJ2-7, with 7 bases matching TRBD2. Trimming removed 4 bases from V and 2 bases from J; junction bases left unmatched: 8. The germline V gene has CDR1 LGHNA and CDR2 YSLEER. The CDR3 loop spans 15 amino acids. CDR3 sequence reads: CASSPSLAPTYEQYF. The DNA of the CDR3 is TGCGCCAGCAGCCCGTCACTAGCGCCCACCTACGAGCAGTACTTC.

This clone was found once. The chain joins TRBV7-2 to TRBJ2-2; the D gene is possibly TRBD1 (6 bases). This CDR3 contains 18 residues. CDR1 and CDR2 (germline): SGHTA, FQGNSA. Trimming left V 2 bases short and J 1 base short, with 17 bases between. The CDR3 region is CASSLPMSGHLNTGELFF. CDR3 nucleotide sequence: TGTGCCAGCAGCTTACCAATGTCGGGACACCTGAACACCGGGGAGCTGTTTTTT.

In its sample, this clone was seen a few times. CDR3 in amino acids: CASSLAQGASTGELFF. Written as DNA, the CDR3 is TGTGCCAGCAGCTTGGCCCAGGGGGCAAGCACCGGGGAGCTGTTTTTT. The J gene is TRBJ2-2, the V gene TRBV5-4; TRBD1 aligns across 8 bases. Germline trimming cut 0 bases from V and 4 bases from J; bases unmatched to any gene: 5. The germline CDR1 and CDR2 sequences are SGHNT and YYREEE (reference sequence). This CDR3 comprises 16 residues.

The V call is TRBV2, the J call TRBJ2-5; 7 bases fit TRBD1. J lost 5 bases, V lost 4 bases, and 7 bases had no gene match. Germline loops: CDR1 SNHLY, CDR2 FYNNEI. There are 14 residues in the CDR3. The CDR3 region has the DNA TGTGCCAGCAGTGCCTGGACAGGAAGCGAGACCCAGTACTTC. Translated: CASSAWTGSETQYF.